Shown below are 22 T cell receptor beta chains from a single sample sequenced in a study of pediatric ulcerative colitis. The protocol was immunoSEQ multiplex PCR, while the TCRdb copy is restricted to in-frame clones and leaves out a portion. The repertoire holds around 65,000 clones, with around four fifths as singletons. The sequenced sample was blood. These receptors came from a boy younger than 18 with moderate ulcerative colitis.

J is TRBJ1-4 and V is TRBV19; 8 bases line up with TRBD1. The V segment lost 3 bases and the J segment 8 bases; nucleotides outside the gene matches: 11. This CDR3 region has 16 residues. CDR1 LNHDA and CDR2 SQIVND come from the germline V gene (reference sequence). CDR3 amino acids: CASSIPGQGFGEKLFF. The CDR3 DNA is TGTGCCAGTAGTATCCCTGGACAGGGATTCGGGGAAAAACTGTTTTTT.

The chain combines TRBV6-5 with TRBJ2-7, with D unresolved. Germline V gene data show CDR1 as MNHEY and CDR2 as SVGAGI. Trimming cost V 3 bases and J 0 bases, with 9 bases left between them. The CDR3 extends over 14 amino acids. CDR3 DNA: TGTGCCAGCAGTTATTCGGAGAGCTCCTACGAGCAGTACTTC. Protein: CASSYSESSYEQYF.

The V and J genes are TRBV19 and TRBJ2-7; D might be TRBD2 (6 bases). The CDR3 consists of 14 residues. Per germline, CDR1 LNHDA and CDR2 SQIVND (reference sequence). Trimming pared 3 bases from V and 2 bases from J, leaving 11 bases between. The CDR3 DNA sequence: TGTGCCAGTAGTATCGGGTGGGGGGCCTACGAGCAGTACTTC. As protein: CASSIGWGAYEQYF.

The chain recombines TRBV9 with TRBJ2-1; 7 nucleotides agree with TRBD2. Germline V gene sequence: CDR1 SGDLS, CDR2 YYNGEE. CDR3 length: 15 residues. The V segment lost 4 bases and the J segment 3 bases; nucleotides outside the gene matches: 7. The CDR3 bases are TGTGCCAGCAGCAGCGGGATGCACGGCTACAATGAGCAGTTCTTC. It yields the protein CASSSGMHGYNEQFF. The full variable domain, rest sourced from reference TRBV9 and TRBJ2-1, is DSGVTQTPKHLITATGQRVTLRCSPRSGDLSVYWYQQSLDQGLQFLIQYYNGEERAKGNILERFSAQQFPDLHSELNLSSLELGDSALYFCASSSGMHGYNEQFFGPGTRLTVL.

The rearrangement joins TRBV2 to TRBJ2-5; 7 nucleotides match TRBD2. This CDR3 comprises 14 residues. CDR1 and CDR2 from the germline V gene are SNHLY and FYNNEI. V lost 0 bases and J lost 4; bases outside the gene matches: 2. The CDR3 bases are TGTGCCAGCAGTGAAGCGGGCGGGGGAGAGACCCAGTACTTC. It specifies CASSEAGGGETQYF.

This chain uses TRBV15 with TRBJ1-5; 7 bases are a match to TRBD1. This CDR3 region has 15 residues. Per germline, CDR1 LNHNV and CDR2 YYDKDF (reference sequence). V lost 5 bases, J lost 3 bases, and 7 bases stayed unmatched. The chain's CDR3 is CATSWERGLNQPQHF. In DNA, the CDR3 is TGTGCCACCAGCTGGGAGAGGGGGCTCAATCAGCCCCAGCATTTT.

The chain uses TRBV11-3 and TRBJ2-7; weak D call: TRBD1 (5 bases). V dropped 1 base and J dropped 0 bases, with 13 bases sitting between them. Germline V gene sequence: CDR1 SGHNT, CDR2 YENEEA. The CDR3 has 16 amino acids. In DNA form, the CDR3 reads TGTGCCAGCAGCTTAGGACCAGGGATTTCCTCCTACGAGCAGTACTTC. Translation: CASSLGPGISSYEQYF.

The chain carries TRBV28 and TRBJ1-3; D uncertain. The V gene lost 2 bases and the J gene lost 2 bases, with 13 bases spanning the gap. Per the germline V gene, CDR1 is MDHEN and CDR2 is SYDVKM. This CDR3 is 16 amino acids long. CDR3 loop: CASSLGYRQAGNTIYF. The CDR3, as DNA: TGTGCCAGCAGTTTAGGTTATAGGCAGGCTGGAAACACCATATATTTT.

The chain carries TRBV5-6 and TRBJ2-2; D is possibly TRBD1 (6 bases). This CDR3 has 19 amino acids. CDR1 and CDR2 from the germline V gene are SGHDT and YYEEEE. V was pared by 3 bases and J by 0 bases, with 21 bases between. Here the CDR3 DNA reads TGTGCCAGCAGCTCCGGGATAACGCGGACAGCCTCGAACACCGGGGAGCTGTTTTTT. As protein: CASSSGITRTASNTGELFF.

The chain uses TRBV5-1 and TRBJ1-3; D is unclear. The germline V and J ends were trimmed by 0 bases and 0 bases, with 7 bases remaining between them. Germline assignment: CDR1 SGHRS and CDR2 YFSETQ. The CDR3 totals 15 residues. DNA for the CDR3: TGCGCCAGCAGCTTGGTTTCGGGCTCTGGAAACACCATATATTTT. Translated, it gives CASSLVSGSGNTIYF.

This clone was detected only a few times. The V gene is TRBV5-6, the J gene TRBJ1-1; 7 nucleotides align to TRBD1. The V and J ends lost 7 bases and 2 bases, in that order; junction bases with no gene match: 11. The length of the CDR3 is 15 residues. Germline values: CDR1 SGHDT, CDR2 YYEEEE. CDR3 in DNA: TGTGCCAGCTACACCCGGGACAGAATAAACACTGAAGCTTTCTTT. This translates into CASYTRDRINTEAFF.

The CDR3 sequence: CASSSTIISLYSNQPQHF. The CDR3 coding sequence is TGTGCCAGCAGTTCAACAATCATTTCACTATATAGCAATCAGCCCCAGCATTTT. The J gene is TRBJ1-5, the V gene TRBV28; unclear D gene. Germline V gene data show CDR1 as MDHEN and CDR2 as SYDVKM. The V end lost 4 bases, the J end lost 0 bases, and 19 bases lay between the germline ends. The CDR3 spans 18 residues.

The CDR3, as DNA: TGCGCCAGCAGTGAGTCAGGAAGGAATCAGCCCCAGCATTTT. Its protein is CASSESGRNQPQHF. This chain links TRBV10-2 with TRBJ1-5, with D uncertain. Trimming took 0 bases from V and 4 from J, leaving 7 bases between them. This CDR3 spans 14 amino acids. Germline assignment: CDR1 WSHSY and CDR2 SAAADI.

The genes are TRBV7-2 and TRBJ2-7; no definite D call. The germline V gene has CDR1 SGHTA and CDR2 FQGNSA. V dropped 5 bases and J dropped 6 bases, with 20 bases sitting between them. The CDR3 consists of 15 residues. The CDR3 DNA is TGTGCCAGCAGCCGCCCGGGCCTCCGGAGCAGCGAGCAGTACTTC. Its translation is CASSRPGLRSSEQYF.

The rearrangement uses TRBV30 and TRBJ1-3; the D gene is possibly TRBD1 (5 bases). CDR3 length: 14 residues. Germline V gene lookup returns CDR1 GTSNPN and CDR2 SVGIG (reference sequence). V lost 0 bases to trimming and J lost 3 bases, with 9 bases between them. The CDR3 DNA follows: TGTGCCTGGAGTGTGGCCGGGGGTGGAAACACCATATATTTT. Protein sequence: CAWSVAGGGNTIYF.

The chain combines TRBV2 with TRBJ1-2, with D possibly TRBD1 on 6 matching bases. In germline, CDR1 is SNHLY, CDR2 FYNNEI. The CDR3 spans 15 residues. Trimming removed 2 bases at V and 4 bases at J, with 14 bases between. The CDR3 spells CASSEWGHPGYGYTF. As DNA, the CDR3 is TGTGCCAGCAGTGAATGGGGACATCCCGGCTATGGCTACACCTTC.

CDR3 region: CASSDFGAPSGNTIYF. The CDR3 DNA sequence: TGTGCCAGCAGTGATTTCGGGGCTCCCTCTGGAAACACCATATATTTT. This sequence joins TRBV6-1 and TRBJ1-3; D may be TRBD1 (5 bases). This CDR3 region has 16 residues. Trimming took 3 bases from V and 0 from J, leaving 12 bases between them. Germline CDR1 reads MNHNS; CDR2 reads SASEGT.

The genes are TRBV6-7 and TRBJ1-2; maybe TRBD1 (5 bases). TRBV6-7 is sorted into the ORF group, with uncertain function. Between the trimmed V and J ends, which lost 5 bases and 5 bases, there was a span of 33 bases. The CDR3 is 20 amino acids. CDR3 residues: CASSRNPRTTGANKAYGYTF. The CDR3 DNA follows: TGTGCCAGCAGTCGCAACCCCCGTACAACAGGAGCCAACAAGGCGTATGGCTACACCTTC.

The chain couples TRBV7-3 to TRBJ1-2, with 9 bases aligning to TRBD1. The germline V gene has CDR1 SGHTA and CDR2 FQGTGA. The CDR3 has 15 amino acids. Unmatched junction bases numbered 8, after V lost 6 bases and J lost 3 bases. The CDR3 sequence: CASSPTGQGDYGYTF. In nucleotides, the CDR3 is TGTGCCAGCAGTCCGACGGGACAGGGAGACTATGGCTACACCTTC.

The V and J genes are TRBV7-1 and TRBJ1-5; D remains ambiguous. TRBV7-1 is an ORF for which the function is uncertain. Trimming stripped 4 bases from V and 1 base from J, with 11 bases between. This CDR3 is built from 15 residues. CDR3 nucleotides: TGTGCCAGCAGCTTCCTCTTAGGGAGCAATCAGCCCCAGCATTTT. This translates into CASSFLLGSNQPQHF.

V gene TRBV5-6 combines with J gene TRBJ2-5; 8 nucleotides line up with TRBD2. This CDR3 spans 15 amino acids. V was pared by 0 bases and J by 3 bases, with 4 bases of the junction left unmatched. In germline, CDR1 is SGHDT, CDR2 YYEEEE. CDR3 sequence (DNA): TGTGCCAGCAGCTTGGGAGCGGGAGTAAAAGAGACCCAGTACTTC. Its protein is CASSLGAGVKETQYF.

The chain combines TRBV7-3 with TRBJ2-7; D may match TRBD1 or TRBD2 (5 bases each). The CDR3 runs 14 residues. Trimming shortened V by 2 bases and J by 5 bases, and 13 bases separated the two germline ends. Germline assignment: CDR1 SGHTA and CDR2 FQGTGA. This chain's CDR3 is CASSLHMGVDEQYF. The DNA of the CDR3 is TGTGCCAGCAGCTTACACATGGGGGTCGACGAGCAGTACTTC.